The 17 T cell receptor beta chains below all came from one sample that was sequenced in a study of OX40 agonist ivuxolimab in advanced cancers. Measured with immunoSEQ multiplex PCR; TCRdb has only the in-frame clones, and not every one. The sample contains about 70,000 clones, about 88% of which appear only once. The input for sequencing was CD4+ or CD8+ T cells sorted from blood, taken in a trial of the OX40 agonist ivuxolimab. Receptors originate from an adult with an advanced solid tumor such as melanoma, head and neck, liver or kidney cancer.

The V and J genes are TRBV5-1 and TRBJ2-7; tentatively, D is TRBD2 (6 bases). Germline V CDR1 and CDR2: SGHRS, YFSETQ. Trimming took off 4 bases at V and 1 base at J, with 15 bases between the two ends. The CDR3 extends over 15 amino acids. CDR3 bases: TGCGCCAGCAGCCCCCGTGATAGCGGTTCCTACGAGCAGTACTTC. The encoded protein is CASSPRDSGSYEQYF.

The chain couples TRBV5-5 to TRBJ2-7; TRBD1 matches at 11 bases. J gave up 5 bases and V 4 bases, and 8 bases lay outside the gene matches. The CDR3 runs 15 residues. The germline gives CDR1 SGHKS, CDR2 YYEKEE (reference sequence). CDR3 nucleotide sequence: TGTGCCAGCAGCCTGAGGACAGGGGGCAGGGACGAGCAGTACTTC. Protein product: CASSLRTGGRDEQYF.

The chain is built from TRBV5-4 and TRBJ1-4; TRBD1 might be the D (5 bases). V was cut by 4 bases and J by 0 bases, with 10 bases left in between. CDR3 length: 15 amino acids. Germline V gene sequence: CDR1 SGHNT, CDR2 YYREEE (reference sequence). CDR3 DNA sequence: TGTGCCAGCAGCAGCCAGGGCGCAACTAATGAAAAACTGTTTTTT. Its translation is CASSSQGATNEKLFF.

V and J are TRBV5-1 and TRBJ2-3; a weak D match, TRBD2 (6 bases). Germline V CDR1 and CDR2: SGHRS, YFSETQ. Trimming left V 1 base short and J 1 base short, with 13 bases between. This CDR3 spans 16 amino acids. The CDR3 region is CASSLFSGGGTDTQYF. In DNA form, the CDR3 reads TGCGCCAGCAGCTTGTTCTCCGGGGGAGGCACAGATACGCAGTATTTT. Combining the CDR3 with reference TRBV5-1 and TRBJ2-3 gives the whole variable domain KAGVTQTPRYLIKTRGQQVTLSCSPISGHRSVSWYQQTPGQGLQFLFEYFSETQRNKGNFPGRFSGRQFSNSRSEMNVSTLELGDSALYLCASSLFSGGGTDTQYFGPGTRLTVL.

J is TRBJ1-5 and V is TRBV6-6; D gene unclear. CDR1 is MNHNY, CDR2 SVGAGI, per germline (reference sequence). V lost 2 bases, J lost 1 base, and 6 bases lay in between. This CDR3 region has 14 residues. CDR3 sequence: CASSYPESNQPQHF. CDR3 DNA sequence: TGTGCCAGCAGTTACCCAGAAAGCAATCAGCCCCAGCATTTT.

In this sample, this clone turned up once. The CDR3 nucleotides are TGTGCCAGCAGCCAAGGGACCCACGGAAACACCATATATTTT. Translating it yields CASSQGTHGNTIYF. This chain uses TRBV28 with TRBJ1-3; a weak D match, TRBD1 (5 bases). V lost 6 bases, J lost 4 bases, and 13 bases lay in between. CDR1 MDHEN and CDR2 SYDVKM come from the germline V gene. The length of the CDR3 is 14 residues.

This chain connects TRBV28 to TRBJ1-1; D remains ambiguous. CDR1 is MDHEN, CDR2 SYDVKM, per germline. CDR3 length equals 12 residues. V dropped 8 bases and J dropped 4 bases, with 11 bases sitting between them. CDR3 in DNA: TGTGCCAGCGTCGAAAGAGGCACTGAAGCTTTCTTT. Its protein product is CASVERGTEAFF.

The gene calls are TRBV20-1 and TRBJ2-1; D is unclear. Trimming removed 2 bases at V and 15 bases at J, with 14 bases between. Germline values: CDR1 DFQATT, CDR2 SNEGSKA (reference sequence). The CDR3 length is 11 residues. The CDR3 nucleotides are TGCAGTGCTAGAAATCCGCAGGTCGGGTTCTTC. Translated, it gives CSARNPQVGFF.

V and J are TRBV6-5 and TRBJ1-5; possibly TRBD1 for D (5 bases). The germline gives CDR1 MNHEY, CDR2 SVGAGI. The CDR3 consists of 13 residues. Trimming cost V 2 bases and J 5 bases, with 7 bases left between them. As DNA, the CDR3 is TGTGCCAGCAGTTACAGGGGACATCAGCCCCAGCATTTT. Protein product: CASSYRGHQPQHF.

J is TRBJ1-3 and V is TRBV6-5; 7 nucleotides line up with TRBD1. Per germline, CDR1 MNHEY and CDR2 SVGAGI. CDR3 length: 14 residues. V gave up 3 bases and J gave up 2 bases; unmatched junction bases: 1. CDR3 DNA: TGTGCCAGCAGTTATACAGGGGCTGGAAACACCATATATTTT. Amino acids: CASSYTGAGNTIYF.

The genes are TRBV2 and TRBJ1-5; a possible D gene is TRBD1 (5 bases). This CDR3 region has 12 residues. Trimming cost V 7 bases and J 6 bases, with 10 bases left between them. CDR1 and CDR2 (germline): SNHLY, FYNNEI. CDR3 region: CASKGQGQPQHF. Written as DNA, the CDR3 is TGTGCCAGCAAGGGGCAGGGTCAGCCCCAGCATTTT.

The chain uses TRBV20-1 and TRBJ2-3; D call uncertain. Trimming shortened V by 5 bases and J by 0 bases, and 3 bases separated the two germline ends. The V gene's germline CDR1 is DFQATT and CDR2 SNEGSKA (reference sequence). The length of the CDR3 is 11 residues. CDR3 in DNA: TGCAGTGCTTCGAGCACAGATACGCAGTATTTT. This encodes CSASSTDTQYF.

The chain carries TRBV5-5 and TRBJ2-7, with unresolved D. CDR3 length: 15 residues. CDR1 and CDR2 (germline): SGHKS, YYEKEE (reference sequence). V was trimmed by 0 bases and J by 5 bases, leaving 15 bases between them. CDR3 coding DNA: TGTGCCAGCAGCTTGGACACCCCTTCCTACAACGAGCAGTACTTC. Its protein is CASSLDTPSYNEQYF.

The chain is built from TRBV5-1 and TRBJ2-1; D gene unclear. The CDR3 contains 16 residues. CDR1 SGHRS and CDR2 YFSETQ come from the germline V gene. Trimming removed 5 bases from V and 0 bases from J, with 15 bases in between. CDR3 sequence reads: CASSSVDLSSYNEQFF. CDR3 DNA: TGCGCCAGCAGTTCGGTCGATTTAAGCTCCTACAATGAGCAGTTCTTC.

This chain uses TRBV11-2 with TRBJ1-2; D is undetermined. Per germline, CDR1 SGHAT and CDR2 FQNNGV. Trimming removed 1 base at V and 6 bases at J, with 12 bases between. This CDR3 has 14 amino acids. This CDR3 reads CASSLAPTVHGYTF. CDR3 coding DNA: TGTGCCAGCAGCTTAGCCCCCACCGTACATGGCTACACCTTC.

The chain links TRBV11-2 to TRBJ2-5; no clear D. The V and J ends lost 5 bases and 2 bases respectively, with 9 bases between them. Germline V CDR1 and CDR2: SGHAT, FQNNGV. The CDR3 sequence is 13 residues long. CDR3 in DNA: TGTGCCAGCAGCCGGCCAACTCAAGAGACCCAGTACTTC. Translating it yields CASSRPTQETQYF.

The CDR3 reads CASQKDRHNEQFF. The CDR3 nucleotides read TGCGCCAGCCAGAAAGACAGGCACAATGAGCAGTTCTTC. The rearrangement links TRBV5-1 to TRBJ2-1; D might be TRBD1 (6 bases). Germline V gene lookup returns CDR1 SGHRS and CDR2 YFSETQ. The CDR3 covers 13 residues. Trimming took off 7 bases at V and 5 bases at J, with 13 bases between the two ends.